Sequencing of this T cell receptor beta chain was carried out in a study of blood T cell repertoires in COVID-19. The method was immunoSEQ multiplex PCR; TCRdb's version includes in-frame clones alone and lacks a portion of them. This table holds 250,000 to 300,000 clones, 70% to 90% found once. This clonotype was sampled from a woman in her 30s who had recovered from COVID-19. The sequenced sample was PBMCs or T cells enriched from blood (not recorded which).

CDR3: CATSRDPNRGKDGYTF. CDR3 nucleotide sequence: TGTGCCACCAGCAGAGACCCTAACAGGGGGAAGGATGGCTACACCTTC. The chain joins TRBV15 to TRBJ1-2; 8 positions match TRBD1. Germline loops: CDR1 LNHNV, CDR2 YYDKDF (reference sequence). There are 16 residues in the CDR3. The V and J ends lost 0 bases and 6 bases, in that order; junction bases with no gene match: 9.